This TCR beta chain was recorded in a study of T cells in Graves' hyperthyroidism and ophthalmopathy. Whole-study context: The blood sample was taken at first diagnosis, before treatment began. Overall study findings and caveats: Most expanded thyroid clonotypes above 0.001 also appeared in blood.

Authors of the study amplified TCR beta CDR3 regions from RNA transcripts. HTBI primers drove first-round RT-PCR of the TCR CDR3. Using its own MiXCR run on the multiplex PCR reads, TCRdb lists one record per CDR3 protein. The profile shows about 520,000 distinct CDR3 sequences, about a fifth of them singletons. The CDR3 length is 15 residues. Trimming took 5 bases from V and 5 from J, leaving 17 bases between them. Germline V CDR1 and CDR2: KGHDR, SFDVKD. A word on this clonotype: Antigen: not known.

Sequencing used blood. V gene TRBV24-1 combines with J gene TRBJ2-5; either TRBD1 or TRBD2 may fit D (5 bases each). The clonotype was recovered from a man aged 18 to 29 with Graves' hyperthyroidism. CDR3 protein: CATSARDGGLETQYF. The CDR3 DNA reads as TGTGCCACCAGTGCCCGGGACGGAGGTCTCGAGACCCAGTACTTC.